Presented here are 20 T cell receptor beta chains from one specimen sequenced in a study of cytomegalovirus exposure and HLA in healthy donors (TCRdb year 2017). The method was the immunoSEQ multiplex PCR assay. For the multiplex PCR, a mixture combining 60 forward primers for TCR Vbeta segments and 13 reverse primers for TCR Jbeta segments was used. TCRdb took over this immuneACCESS table, retaining in-frame rearrangements with V and J assigned. Such tables are incomplete; in checked studies, under half of the missing clones stem from an unresolved V gene, and the remainder is unexplained. This sample gives 150,000 to 200,000 clones in total; 79% of them show up just once. The leading ten clones occupy less than 2.5% of the sample. The sample taken for sequencing was PBMCs. The receptors were gathered from a woman in her fifties or sixties in good health and CMV-seronegative.

This chain links TRBV9 with TRBJ1-4, with D possibly being TRBD1 (5 bases). Germline CDR1 and CDR2: SGDLS and YYNGEE. The CDR3 is made up of 15 amino acids. V was cut by 4 bases and J by 7 bases, with 17 bases left in between. The CDR3 is CASSKMGEAVEKLFF. For the CDR3, the DNA is TGTGCCAGCAGCAAAATGGGGGAGGCGGTTGAAAAACTGTTTTTT.

The CDR3 reads CASTTGAASSGNTIYF. The CDR3 DNA reads TGTGCCAGTACTACTGGGGCGGCGAGCTCTGGAAACACCATATATTTT. The rearrangement links TRBV19 to TRBJ1-3; D possibly corresponds to TRBD1 (5 bases). Germline assignment: CDR1 LNHDA and CDR2 SQIVND (reference sequence). V was pared by 7 bases and J by 0 bases, with 16 bases between. The CDR3 runs to 16 residues.

A note on this clone: One end of the junction varies from germline; a read error may be responsible. Other DNA sequences from this sample encode an identical CDR3 as well. The V call is TRBV7-9, the J call TRBJ1-5, with a possible D match to TRBD1 (6 bases). The CDR3 contains 12 residues. Germline CDR1 and CDR2: SEHNR and FQNEAQ (reference sequence). The CDR3 sequence is CSSSRGGQPQHF. The CDR3 nucleotides read TGTTCCAGCAGTCGCGGGGGGCAACCCCAGCATTTT. The whole variable domain, remainder taken from reference TRBV7-9 and TRBJ1-5, is DTGVSQNPRHKITKRGQNVTFRCDPISEHNRLYWYRQTLGQGPEFLTYFQNEAQLEKSRLLSDRFSAERPKGSFSTLEIQRTEQGDSAMYLCSSSRGGQPQHFGDGTRLSIL.

The chain links TRBV19 to TRBJ1-4, with TRBD1 identical over 9 bases. V trimming: 5 bases; J trimming: 8 bases; junction bases outside the gene matches: 15. There are 17 residues in the CDR3. From germline, CDR1 is LNHDA and CDR2 SQIVND (reference sequence). CDR3 DNA: TGTGCCAGTAGTGGGACAGGGAACTTCTACGGGCTCGAAAAACTGTTTTTT. This gives the protein CASSGTGNFYGLEKLFF.

The chain uses TRBV7-9 and TRBJ2-7; TRBD2 might be the D (5 bases). CDR1 and CDR2 from the germline V gene are SEHNR and FQNEAQ (reference sequence). The V gene lost 3 bases and the J gene lost 2 bases, with 14 bases spanning the gap. This CDR3 has 15 amino acids. The CDR3 here is CASSFGLLRTYEQYF. The CDR3 region has the DNA TGTGCCAGCAGCTTCGGACTTCTTAGAACCTACGAGCAGTACTTC.

The chain uses TRBV28 and TRBJ2-7; 9 nucleotides align to TRBD1. Germline CDR1 MDHEN, CDR2 SYDVKM. Trimming removed 10 bases from V and 2 bases from J; junction bases left unmatched: 9. The CDR3 runs to 14 residues. The CDR3 region is CATGQGYGAYEQYF. Written as DNA, the CDR3 is TGTGCCACGGGACAGGGTTATGGCGCCTACGAGCAGTACTTC.

As DNA, the CDR3 is TGCGCCAGCAGCTTGGGGTTCTCACAGGGGGCTGGAGATACGCAGTATTTT. Residues: CASSLGFSQGAGDTQYF. V gene TRBV5-1 combines with J gene TRBJ2-3; 9 bases line up with TRBD1. The trim removed 0 bases at V and 5 bases at J, leaving 10 bases unmatched. This CDR3 is 17 amino acids long. The germline gives CDR1 SGHRS, CDR2 YFSETQ.

The CDR3 reads CASSPVGGEWEDEQYF. The CDR3 DNA follows: TGTGCCAGCAGTCCCGTCGGAGGGGAGTGGGAAGACGAGCAGTACTTC. This chain uses TRBV27 with TRBJ2-7, with D possibly being TRBD2 (6 bases). Between the trimmed V and J ends, which lost 5 bases and 5 bases, there was a span of 22 bases. Germline-derived CDR1 and CDR2 are MNHEY and SMNVEV (reference sequence). The CDR3 sequence is 16 residues long.

The V and J genes are TRBV4-3 and TRBJ2-6, with 7 bases that match TRBD1. The CDR3 length is 20 residues. The germline V gene has CDR1 LGHNA and CDR2 YSLEER. J gave up 0 bases and V 0 bases, and 11 bases lay outside the gene matches. The CDR3 here is CASSQEDTGASGSGANVLTF. In nucleotides, the CDR3 is TGCGCCAGCAGCCAAGAGGATACAGGGGCGTCCGGCTCTGGGGCCAACGTCCTGACTTTC.

The gene calls are TRBV11-2 and TRBJ2-5, with 7 positions matching TRBD1. There are 14 residues in the CDR3. Unmatched junction bases numbered 5, after V lost 5 bases and J lost 2 bases. Germline CDR1 reads SGHAT; CDR2 reads FQNNGV. CDR3 bases: TGTGCCAGCAGCCGGGGACAGCTTCAAGAGACCCAGTACTTC. Its translation: CASSRGQLQETQYF.

The chain couples TRBV7-8 to TRBJ2-7; 8 bases align to TRBD2. This CDR3 has 15 residues. J lost 2 bases, V lost 6 bases, and 9 bases had no gene match. Germline V lookup: CDR1 SGHVS, CDR2 FQNEAQ. CDR3 nucleotides: TGTGCCAGCAGTCAAAGTCAGCGGGGGCCCTACGAGCAGTACTTC. Translating gives CASSQSQRGPYEQYF.

The V gene is TRBV9, the J gene TRBJ2-1, with 7 bases fitting TRBD1. CDR1 and CDR2 from the germline V gene are SGDLS and YYNGEE. J gave up 7 bases and V 2 bases, and 9 bases lay outside the gene matches. The CDR3 loop spans 15 amino acids. The CDR3 protein is CASSVSQGGRNEQFF. The CDR3 DNA reads TGTGCCAGCAGCGTCTCCCAAGGGGGCCGTAATGAGCAGTTCTTC.

This sequence joins TRBV28 and TRBJ2-5; 7 positions match TRBD1. This CDR3 region has 13 residues. Per germline, CDR1 MDHEN and CDR2 SYDVKM. J gave up 4 bases and V 5 bases, and 4 bases lay outside the gene matches. The CDR3 reads CASSINRGETQYF. The CDR3 coding sequence is TGTGCCAGCAGTATAAACAGGGGAGAGACCCAGTACTTC.

V gene TRBV30 combines with J gene TRBJ1-5; D is uncertain. In germline, CDR1 is GTSNPN, CDR2 SVGIG (reference sequence). The CDR3 is 14 amino acids. Trimming shortened V by 0 bases and J by 5 bases, and 11 bases separated the two germline ends. CDR3 sequence (DNA): TGTGCCTGGAGTGTATCGGGGTCACATCAGCCCCAGCATTTT. Protein product: CAWSVSGSHQPQHF.

CDR3: CASVPKLAGRDEQFF. For the CDR3, the DNA is TGTGCCAGCGTTCCCAAACTAGCGGGGAGGGATGAGCAGTTCTTC. The chain carries TRBV11-2 and TRBJ2-1, with 10 bases matching TRBD2. The CDR3 has 15 amino acids. The trim removed 8 bases at V and 8 bases at J, leaving 12 bases unmatched. Germline V gene lookup returns CDR1 SGHAT and CDR2 FQNNGV.

J is TRBJ1-1 and V is TRBV5-4; D not certain. The CDR3 sequence is 12 residues long. CDR1 and CDR2 from the germline V gene are SGHNT and YYREEE (reference sequence). Trimming pared 4 bases from V and 2 bases from J, leaving 6 bases between. The CDR3, as DNA: TGTGCCAGCAGCCGTTTTAACACTGAAGCTTTCTTT. This sequence encodes CASSRFNTEAFF.

The J gene is TRBJ1-1, the V gene TRBV5-1; tentatively, D is TRBD1 (6 bases). There are 14 residues in the CDR3. V shed 3 bases and J shed 1 base, with 10 bases lying between them. Germline V gives CDR1 SGHRS, CDR2 YFSETQ. CDR3: CASSSGQKNTEAFF. The CDR3 bases are TGCGCCAGCAGCTCCGGACAGAAGAACACTGAAGCTTTCTTT.

The V and J genes are TRBV7-2 and TRBJ1-2, with 8 bases identical to TRBD1. Germline V CDR1 and CDR2: SGHTA, FQGNSA. V lost 5 bases to trimming and J lost 6 bases; unmatched junction nucleotides: 5. This CDR3 has 13 residues. Here the CDR3 reads CASSGQGGDGYTF. CDR3 DNA sequence: TGTGCCAGCAGCGGACAGGGAGGCGATGGCTACACCTTC. The entire variable domain, with the rest obtained from reference TRBV7-2 and TRBJ1-2, is as follows: GAGVSQSPSNKVTEKGKDVELRCDPISGHTALYWYRQSLGQGLEFLIYFQGNSAPDKSGLPSDRFSAERTGGSVSTLTIQRTQQEDSAVYLCASSGQGGDGYTFGSGTRLTVV.

The J gene is TRBJ1-4, the V gene TRBV9, with D uncertain. The V gene's germline CDR1 is SGDLS and CDR2 YYNGEE. Between the trimmed V and J ends, which lost 4 bases and 3 bases, there was a span of 13 bases. The CDR3 length is 15 residues. The CDR3 DNA is TGTGCCAGCAGCCTAGACCCTATAGCTAATGAAAAACTGTTTTTT. Translating it yields CASSLDPIANEKLFF.

The J gene is TRBJ1-3, the V gene TRBV19; D not certain. V lost 1 base and J lost 4, with 8 bases in between. Germline CDR1 is LNHDA and CDR2 is SQIVND (reference sequence). The CDR3 runs 14 residues. This CDR3 reads CASSIAGSGNTIYF. In DNA, the CDR3 is TGTGCCAGTAGTATAGCGGGGTCCGGAAACACCATATATTTT.